A single sample gave rise to the 29 T cell receptor beta chains below, sequenced in a study of T cells in Graves' hyperthyroidism and ophthalmopathy. RNA transcripts were the template for amplifying TCR beta CDR3 regions. Primed by the HTBI set, a first-round RT-PCR was run on the TCR CDR3. TCRdb used MiXCR to reprocess the multiplex PCR reads, holding one entry per CDR3 protein. The sample lists around 560,000 distinct CDR3 sequences, 15% to 20% seen once, with under 20% in the top ten. Material for sequencing was blood. The source is a woman in her late teens or twenties with Graves' hyperthyroidism.

The chain combines TRBV30 with TRBJ2-6; D is unresolved. CDR1 is GTSNPN and CDR2 is SVGIG in the germline V gene (reference sequence). The V end was cut by 2 bases, the J end by 4 bases, with 6 bases between. The CDR3 extends over 13 amino acids. This CDR3 is CAWSKTGANVLTF. In DNA, the CDR3 is TGTGCCTGGAGTAAAACCGGGGCCAACGTCCTGACTTTC.

This clonotype was counted only a few times. V gene TRBV9 combines with J gene TRBJ1-2; possible D gene TRBD1, 5 bases. The V end was cut by 1 base, the J end by 0 bases, with 10 bases between. Germline V gene data show CDR1 as SGDLS and CDR2 as YYNGEE. The CDR3 has 15 amino acids. CDR3 sequence reads: CASSVWDAANYGYTF. As DNA, the CDR3 is TGTGCCAGCAGCGTATGGGACGCAGCTAACTATGGCTACACCTTC.

On this clonotype itself: A much larger clone differs by one base, so this may be a read error. V and J are TRBV2 and TRBJ1-6; maybe TRBD1 (6 bases). The CDR3 runs to 14 residues. Germline V CDR1 and CDR2: SNHLY, FYNNEI. Trimming took off 6 bases at V and 6 bases at J, with 12 bases between the two ends. Here the CDR3 DNA reads TGTGCCAGCAGCAGACAGGCACCTAATTCACCCCTCCACTTT. Translated: CASSRQAPNSPLHF.

This clonotype was seen repeatedly, ten times or more. This rearrangement joins TRBV7-8 to TRBJ2-3, with D unresolved. Trimming pared 1 base from V and 0 bases from J, leaving 8 bases between. Germline assignment: CDR1 SGHVS and CDR2 FQNEAQ. The CDR3 runs to 15 residues. Written as DNA, the CDR3 is TGTGCCAGCAGCTTAGACAGACTTAGCACAGATACGCAGTATTTT. Translated, it gives CASSLDRLSTDTQYF.

The J gene is TRBJ2-2, the V gene TRBV24-1; D is perhaps TRBD2 (6 bases). Germline CDR1 reads KGHDR; CDR2 reads SFDVKD. The V gene lost 4 bases and the J gene lost 0 bases, with 11 bases spanning the gap. This CDR3 contains 16 residues. CDR3 coding DNA: TGTGCCACCAGTGACGCCGGGAGCTCGAACACCGGGGAGCTGTTTTTT. Amino acid sequence: CATSDAGSSNTGELFF.

This clonotype was counted at least ten times. The rearrangement links TRBV7-9 to TRBJ2-7; D gene uncertain. The V and J ends lost 4 bases and 4 bases respectively, with 11 bases between them. CDR1 is SEHNR and CDR2 is FQNEAQ in the germline V gene (reference sequence). The CDR3 extends over 13 amino acids. The CDR3 DNA follows: TGTGCCAGCAGCTCAAGCGACGTTTACGAGCAGTACTTC. It translates to CASSSSDVYEQYF.

The chain employs TRBV6-5 and TRBJ2-5; 7 bases are a match to TRBD2. J was trimmed by 0 bases and V by 0 bases; bases with no gene match: 7. This CDR3 spans 17 amino acids. CDR1 and CDR2 from the germline V gene are MNHEY and SVGAGI. The CDR3 DNA is TGTGCCAGCAGTTACTCGCGGGCTAGCGGCTACCAAGAGACCCAGTACTTC. Translation: CASSYSRASGYQETQYF.

The chain links TRBV7-9 to TRBJ2-1, with 9 bases fitting TRBD2. Germline V lookup: CDR1 SEHNR, CDR2 FQNEAQ (reference sequence). This CDR3 region has 16 residues. The V and J ends lost 3 bases and 9 bases, in that order; junction bases with no gene match: 12. CDR3 nucleotides: TGTGCCAGCAGCTTTGGTGCGGGAGGGCCTCTAATTGAGCAGTTCTTC. It codes for CASSFGAGGPLIEQFF.

The sample holds many counts of this clonotype. V and J are TRBV20-1 and TRBJ2-7; no clear D. The CDR3 runs to 13 residues. CDR1 is DFQATT, CDR2 SNEGSKA, per germline (reference sequence). V lost 4 bases and J lost 0, with 10 bases in between. The CDR3 reads CSAKDAASYEQYF. CDR3 nucleotides: TGCAGTGCTAAAGATGCAGCCTCCTACGAGCAGTACTTC.

This clonotype was picked up a small number of times. The CDR3 loop is CASGMVAGGWQYF. Here the CDR3 DNA reads TGTGCCAGCGGAATGGTAGCGGGAGGGTGGCAGTACTTC. The J gene is TRBJ2-7, the V gene TRBV6-1, with 11 bases identical to TRBD2. Germline V gives CDR1 MNHNS, CDR2 SASEGT. V was clipped by 8 bases and J by 9 bases; unmatched bases: 9. This CDR3 has 13 residues.

This clonotype was counted ten times or more. As DNA, the CDR3 is TGTGCCAGCAGTGATATGAGCGGCAGCTACAATGAGCAGTTCTTC. The encoded protein is CASSDMSGSYNEQFF. The rearrangement links TRBV6-1 to TRBJ2-1; D may be TRBD2 (5 bases). The CDR3 runs to 15 residues. Germline CDR1 and CDR2: MNHNS and SASEGT. V was pared by 3 bases and J by 3 bases, with 12 bases between.

This clonotype was detected only a few times. The chain couples TRBV11-1 to TRBJ2-7, with 7 nucleotides matching TRBD2. CDR1 is SGHAT, CDR2 FQDESV, per germline (reference sequence). The trim removed 5 bases at V and 3 bases at J, leaving 10 bases unmatched. The CDR3 runs to 15 residues. CDR3: CASSLTSGEGYEQYF. In DNA form, the CDR3 reads TGTGCCAGCAGCCTTACCTCCGGGGAGGGCTACGAGCAGTACTTC.

There are a few counts of this clonotype. V and J are TRBV5-4 and TRBJ2-2; 9 bases match TRBD2. V lost 0 bases to trimming and J lost 1 base; unmatched junction nucleotides: 1. CDR3 length: 16 amino acids. Germline V gene lookup returns CDR1 SGHNT and CDR2 YYREEE (reference sequence). CDR3 loop: CASSLELAGNTGELFF. The CDR3 nucleotides read TGTGCCAGCAGCTTGGAACTAGCGGGGAACACCGGGGAGCTGTTTTTT. The full variable domain, its missing parts supplied by reference TRBV5-4 and TRBJ2-2, is ETGVTQSPTHLIKTRGQQVTLRCSSQSGHNTVSWYQQALGQGPQFIFQYYREEENGRGNFPPRFSGLQFPNYSSELNVNALELDDSALYLCASSLELAGNTGELFFGEGSRLTVL.

This clonotype showed up many times. This sequence joins TRBV10-3 and TRBJ2-7; 9 positions agree with TRBD1. This CDR3 spans 15 amino acids. Germline CDR1 reads ENHRY; CDR2 reads SYGVKD. V was clipped by 4 bases and J by 3 bases; unmatched bases: 7. The CDR3 reads CAISGGPGQGYEQYF. In DNA, the CDR3 is TGTGCCATCAGTGGAGGCCCGGGACAGGGCTACGAGCAGTACTTC.

The rearrangement uses TRBV15 and TRBJ1-4, with TRBD1 matching over 7 bases. Germline CDR1 LNHNV, CDR2 YYDKDF (reference sequence). V was pared by 3 bases and J by 3 bases, with 4 bases of the junction left unmatched. The CDR3 is 15 amino acids. The CDR3 here is CATSSQGGSNEKLFF. As DNA, the CDR3 is TGTGCCACCAGCAGTCAGGGGGGATCTAATGAAAAACTGTTTTTT.

This clonotype came up a few times. The chain recombines TRBV27 with TRBJ1-5, with 7 positions matching TRBD1. The CDR3 is 16 amino acids. Germline values: CDR1 MNHEY, CDR2 SMNVEV (reference sequence). After removal of 8 bases from V and 3 bases from J, the junction contained 13 bases not matched to a gene. CDR3 nucleotides: TGTGCCAGCCGACTTACGTCAGGGGGGTCCAATCAGCCCCAGCATTTT. Encoded protein: CASRLTSGGSNQPQHF.

This chain joins TRBV20-1 and TRBJ2-1; D possibly corresponds to TRBD2 (5 bases). V gave up 5 bases and J gave up 5 bases, with 10 bases separating them. The germline CDR1 and CDR2 sequences are DFQATT and SNEGSKA (reference sequence). The CDR3 is 12 residues long. CDR3 region: CSAPDYNNEQFF. In DNA, the CDR3 is TGCAGTGCTCCCGACTACAACAATGAGCAGTTCTTC.

The sample holds many counts of this clonotype. The J gene is TRBJ2-5, the V gene TRBV2; possibly TRBD2 for D (5 bases). With 4 bases removed from V and 10 bases from J, the gap between germline ends came to 19 bases. Germline loops: CDR1 SNHLY, CDR2 FYNNEI. The CDR3 is made up of 14 amino acids. DNA of the CDR3: TGTGCCAGCAGTGTCACGGGAAAGACAAGAGACCAGTACTTC. Translated: CASSVTGKTRDQYF.

This clonotype was counted between two and nine times. The V call is TRBV29-1, the J call TRBJ1-1, with a tentative D call TRBD1 (6 bases). V lost 3 bases and J lost 10, with 15 bases in between. Germline CDR1 is SQVTM and CDR2 is ANQGSEA. The CDR3 length is 12 residues. The CDR3 sequence is CSVDGGQMGAFF. CDR3 in DNA: TGCAGCGTTGATGGGGGACAAATGGGAGCTTTCTTT. Variable domain in full (rest from reference TRBV29-1 and TRBJ1-1): SAVISQKPSRDICQRGTSLTIQCQVDSQVTMMFWYRQQPGQSLTLIATANQGSEATYESGFVIDKFPISRPNLTFSTLTVSNMSPEDSSIYLCSVDGGQMGAFFGQGTRLTVV.

This clonotype has more than one count but fewer than ten. V and J are TRBV6-1 and TRBJ1-5; D gene uncertain. Germline V gives CDR1 MNHNS, CDR2 SASEGT. V was pared by 9 bases and J by 2 bases, with 11 bases between. The CDR3 has 13 amino acids. The DNA of the CDR3 is TGTGCCAGTCTGGGCGATGGCAATCAGCCCCAGCATTTT. Amino acid sequence: CASLGDGNQPQHF.

This clonotype was seen only once. The chain links TRBV18 to TRBJ1-2; TRBD1 matches 10 bases. The germline V gene has CDR1 KGHSH and CDR2 LQKENI. J lost 8 bases, V lost 4 bases, and 10 bases had no gene match. This CDR3 comprises 15 residues. The CDR3 reads CASSQTGGATAGYTF. For the CDR3, the DNA is TGTGCCAGCTCACAGACAGGGGGCGCGACTGCCGGCTACACCTTC.

In this sample, this clonotype turned up many times. V gene TRBV28 combines with J gene TRBJ2-7, with TRBD2 matching 9 bases. From germline, CDR1 is MDHEN and CDR2 SYDVKM. V lost 6 bases to trimming and J lost 5 bases; unmatched junction nucleotides: 17. The CDR3 sequence is 17 residues long. The CDR3 protein is CASSPSGLAGLGNEQYF. DNA of the CDR3: TGTGCCAGCAGCCCCTCGGGTCTAGCGGGATTAGGCAACGAGCAGTACTTC.

At least ten counts were recorded for this clonotype. This chain connects TRBV7-2 to TRBJ2-3, with D maybe TRBD2 (5 bases). Per the germline V gene, CDR1 is SGHTA and CDR2 is FQGNSA. This CDR3 spans 16 amino acids. Deletions cut 4 bases from V and 0 bases from J, with 14 bases between. The CDR3 here is CASSSSLLPSTDTQYF. The DNA for the CDR3 is TGTGCCAGCAGCTCTAGCCTCTTACCTAGCACAGATACGCAGTATTTT.

V is TRBV5-4 and J is TRBJ2-7; D gene unclear. CDR3 length: 15 residues. Trimming took 1 base from V and 3 from J, leaving 14 bases between them. Germline CDR1 and CDR2: SGHNT and YYREEE (reference sequence). The CDR3 nucleotides read TGTGCCAGCAGCTTGTCCGGTTCTCCCCACTACGAGCAGTACTTC. This gives the protein CASSLSGSPHYEQYF.

This clonotype was counted only a few times. The chain uses TRBV29-1 and TRBJ2-3, with 13 bases matching TRBD2. CDR1 is SQVTM and CDR2 is ANQGSEA in the germline V gene. The CDR3 sequence is 16 residues long. J was trimmed by 0 bases and V by 7 bases; bases with no gene match: 7. CDR3 in amino acids: CSGGLAGVWSTDTQYF. Written as DNA, the CDR3 is TGCAGCGGTGGACTAGCGGGGGTGTGGAGCACAGATACGCAGTATTTT.

This clonotype was observed many times. The chain couples TRBV12-3 or TRBV12-4 to TRBJ1-4; D might be TRBD1 (6 bases). Trimming removed 5 bases at V and 4 bases at J, with 20 bases between. This CDR3 contains 17 residues. CDR3 protein: CASSPLLRGRDNEKLFF. For the CDR3, the DNA is TGTGCCAGCAGTCCCCTTTTAAGGGGGAGGGATAATGAAAAACTGTTTTTT.

About this clonotype itself: This may come from a read error, since a much larger clone is one base off. The rearrangement joins TRBV18 to TRBJ1-1; maybe TRBD1 (6 bases). The CDR3 contains 15 residues. Trimming removed 3 bases at V and 2 bases at J, with 13 bases between. Germline V lookup: CDR1 KGHSH, CDR2 LQKENI. The CDR3 region is CASSPFWGQNTEAFF. CDR3 nucleotides: TGTGCCAGCTCACCTTTTTGGGGGCAAAACACTGAAGCTTTCTTT.

This clonotype was counted only a few times. The V gene is TRBV24-1, the J gene TRBJ2-1; possible D gene TRBD1, 5 bases. This CDR3 contains 11 residues. V lost 7 bases, J lost 10 bases, and 10 bases lay in between. Per the germline V gene, CDR1 is KGHDR and CDR2 is SFDVKD. The CDR3 region is CATRAQEEQFF. CDR3 sequence (DNA): TGTGCCACCAGAGCACAGGAGGAGCAGTTCTTC.

V and J are TRBV29-1 and TRBJ2-3; 9 bases map to TRBD2. The V gene end was trimmed by 2 bases and the J gene end by 2 bases; junction bases not matched to a gene: 11. CDR3 length: 17 residues. Germline V gives CDR1 SQVTM, CDR2 ANQGSEA. CDR3 protein: CSVEYRSLAGYTDTQYF. CDR3 sequence (DNA): TGCAGCGTTGAATATAGGTCCCTAGCGGGGTACACAGATACGCAGTATTTT.